One sample yielded the 14 T cell receptor beta chains listed below, sequenced in a study of cytomegalovirus exposure and HLA in healthy donors. Researchers ran the PCR with 60 Vbeta and 13 Jbeta primers. Clones were sequenced by immunoSEQ multiplex PCR, and TCRdb holds only the in-frame ones, with some missing. The data hold under 200,000 clones, with roughly 80% observed a single time. Sequenced input: PBMCs. These receptors all come from a human donor in good health.

The CDR3 sequence: CASSRYPTGDSNQPQHF. The CDR3 DNA reads as TGTGCCAGCAGCCGCTACCCGACAGGGGATAGCAATCAGCCCCAGCATTTT. This chain connects TRBV27 to TRBJ1-5; 8 bases are shared with TRBD1. The CDR3 consists of 17 residues. The germline CDR1 and CDR2 sequences are MNHEY and SMNVEV (reference sequence). With V trimmed by 6 bases and J by 0 bases, 10 bases remained unmatched.

CDR3 coding DNA: TGTGCCAGCAGCGTAGACCCATTAGACACCGGGGAGCTGTTTTTT. This codes for CASSVDPLDTGELFF. The J gene is TRBJ2-2, the V gene TRBV9; no reliable D call. The germline V gene has CDR1 SGDLS and CDR2 YYNGEE. CDR3 length: 15 amino acids. V lost 0 bases, J lost 3 bases, and 9 bases lay in between.

The J gene is TRBJ1-2, the V gene TRBV19; 10 bases are a match to TRBD1. Germline V lookup: CDR1 LNHDA, CDR2 SQIVND (reference sequence). V lost 7 bases to trimming and J lost 6 bases; unmatched junction nucleotides: 11. CDR3 length: 15 amino acids. The CDR3, as DNA: TGTGCCAGTACCCCAATGGTGGGACAGGGGCATGGCTACACCTTC. Its protein product is CASTPMVGQGHGYTF.

The chain has TRBV7-9 and TRBJ2-7; 7 nucleotides match TRBD2. CDR3 length: 13 amino acids. CDR1 is SEHNR, CDR2 FQNEAQ, per germline (reference sequence). V lost 2 bases and J lost 5; bases outside the gene matches: 3. The CDR3 nucleotides read TGTGCCAGCAGCTTAAGTGGACTAGACGAGCAGTACTTC. Its protein product is CASSLSGLDEQYF.

V is TRBV10-2 and J is TRBJ2-3; maybe TRBD2 (5 bases). The CDR3 contains 13 residues. Germline assignment: CDR1 WSHSY and CDR2 SAAADI. The germline V and J ends were trimmed by 10 bases and 4 bases, with 15 bases remaining between them. The CDR3 region has the DNA TGCGCCACCTCTTTTTCCGGGGCAGATACGCAGTATTTT. Amino acid sequence: CATSFSGADTQYF.

The rearrangement links TRBV10-2 to TRBJ2-2, with 9 bases matching TRBD1. CDR3 size: 15 residues. CDR1 and CDR2 from the germline V gene are WSHSY and SAAADI. V gave up 6 bases and J gave up 0 bases; unmatched junction bases: 2. CDR3 nucleotide sequence: TGCGCCAGCAGAGGACAGGGGACGAACACCGGGGAGCTGTTTTTT. The encoded protein is CASRGQGTNTGELFF.

The chain combines TRBV5-4 with TRBJ2-3, with 7 positions matching TRBD2. Germline CDR1 and CDR2: SGHNT and YYREEE (reference sequence). The CDR3 covers 15 residues. V shed 0 bases and J 0 bases; nucleotides not matched to a gene: 1. CDR3 amino acids: CASSLELASTDTQYF. The CDR3 bases are TGTGCCAGCAGCTTGGAACTAGCGAGCACAGATACGCAGTATTTT.

The gene calls are TRBV7-9 and TRBJ2-5; TRBD2 aligns across 9 bases. Germline CDR1 is SEHNR and CDR2 is FQNEAQ (reference sequence). This CDR3 is built from 15 residues. V lost 5 bases to trimming and J lost 1 base; unmatched junction nucleotides: 5. CDR3 region: CASSHFSGGQETQYF. For the CDR3, the DNA is TGTGCCAGCAGCCATTTTAGCGGGGGCCAAGAGACCCAGTACTTC.

This chain links TRBV6-6 with TRBJ1-2; 9 bases fit TRBD1. The V and J ends lost 2 bases and 5 bases, in that order; junction bases with no gene match: 9. The CDR3 runs to 16 residues. CDR1 is MNHNY and CDR2 is SVGAGI in the germline V gene (reference sequence). The CDR3 sequence is CASSYPGGQGKYGYTF. CDR3 coding DNA: TGTGCCAGCAGTTACCCCGGGGGACAGGGAAAGTATGGCTACACCTTC.

The chain links TRBV6-5 to TRBJ2-7; a weak D match, TRBD2 (6 bases). The CDR3 runs 13 residues. Germline CDR1 and CDR2: MNHEY and SVGAGI. With 4 bases removed from V and 3 bases from J, the gap between germline ends came to 10 bases. The DNA for the CDR3 is TGTGCCAGCAGTTTAACTAGCAGCTACGAGCAGTACTTC. This translates into CASSLTSSYEQYF.

Concerning this clone: One end of the junction fails to match germline, which may point to a read error. The J gene is TRBJ2-5, the V gene TRBV6-5; 9 positions agree with TRBD2. From germline, CDR1 is MNHEY and CDR2 SVGAGI. The CDR3 has 14 amino acids. The CDR3 sequence: CAISGRGGPETQYF. CDR3 sequence (DNA): TGTGCCATCAGTGGGCGGGGGGGCCCAGAGACCCAGTACTTC.

For the CDR3, the DNA is TGCGCCAGCAGCCAAGATCCAAGGACGAGCGGGGGCGGGGAGCTGTTTTTT. It encodes CASSQDPRTSGGGELFF. The genes are TRBV4-3 and TRBJ2-2; 8 bases line up with TRBD2. There are 17 residues in the CDR3. Trimming removed 0 bases from V and 7 bases from J; junction bases left unmatched: 10. The V gene's germline CDR1 is LGHNA and CDR2 YSLEER.

A few counts support this clone. The genes are TRBV7-2 and TRBJ2-7, with 8 bases fitting TRBD1. CDR1 and CDR2 (germline): SGHTA, FQGNSA. CDR3 length equals 16 residues. Unmatched junction bases numbered 9, after V lost 5 bases and J lost 0 bases. Here the CDR3 reads CASSGQGYLYSYEQYF. Here the CDR3 DNA reads TGTGCCAGCAGCGGACAGGGCTACCTTTACTCCTACGAGCAGTACTTC.

The count of this clone is one. V and J are TRBV7-9 and TRBJ1-4; D call uncertain. V lost 4 bases and J lost 7, with 10 bases in between. The CDR3 extends over 13 amino acids. CDR1 and CDR2 (germline): SEHNR, FQNEAQ (reference sequence). CDR3: CASSCPEGEKLFF. CDR3 DNA: TGTGCCAGCAGCTGTCCGGAGGGTGAAAAACTGTTTTTT.